These 16 T cell receptor beta chains were sequenced from one sample in a study of T cell responses to AZD1222 COVID-19 vaccine. Method: immunoSEQ multiplex PCR; TCRdb's copy keeps in-frame clones and lacks some. The table lists 110,000 to 150,000 clones, approximately 93% of them singletons. The sample here was peripheral blood, taken on day 0 of MenACWY control vaccination. Source of these receptors: an adult in good health.

In its sample, this clone was seen once. The J gene is TRBJ1-2, the V gene TRBV6-4, with 8 bases that match TRBD1. Losses at the gene ends were 3 bases for V and 6 bases for J; bases not matched to a gene: 6. CDR1 is MRHNA and CDR2 is SNTAGT in the germline V gene. The CDR3 is 14 amino acids. The CDR3 nucleotides read TGTGCCAGCAGTGAGGATGGGACAGGAGATGGCTACACCTTC. It yields the protein CASSEDGTGDGYTF.

The V call is TRBV25-1, the J call TRBJ1-2, with a possible D match to TRBD1 (6 bases). Trimming took off 5 bases at V and 6 bases at J, with 16 bases between the two ends. The CDR3 totals 14 residues. Germline CDR1 MGHDK, CDR2 SYGVNS. CDR3 loop: CASSHHGQNHGYTF. DNA of the CDR3: TGTGCCAGCAGTCACCACGGACAGAACCATGGCTACACCTTC.

The genes are TRBV7-2 and TRBJ2-7; 9 nucleotides match TRBD2. CDR1 and CDR2 from the germline V gene are SGHTA and FQGNSA. CDR3 length: 15 residues. The trim removed 8 bases at V and 2 bases at J, leaving 10 bases unmatched. The CDR3 region is CASGRFRGGAYEQYF. CDR3 nucleotides: TGTGCCAGCGGGCGCTTTCGCGGGGGGGCCTACGAGCAGTACTTC.

This sequence joins TRBV5-4 and TRBJ2-7, with 7 bases aligning to TRBD1. V gave up 0 bases and J gave up 3 bases; unmatched junction bases: 3. The CDR3 has 14 amino acids. Germline V gene sequence: CDR1 SGHNT, CDR2 YYREEE (reference sequence). In DNA form, the CDR3 reads TGTGCCAGCAGCTTGGACAGGGGCCGCTACGAGCAGTACTTC. It encodes CASSLDRGRYEQYF.

The chain links TRBV14 to TRBJ2-7; the match to TRBD1 covers 7 bases. CDR1 and CDR2 from the germline V gene are SGHDN and FVKESK. Trimming took 4 bases from V and 0 from J; bases not matched to a gene: 6. This CDR3 spans 15 amino acids. The CDR3 here is CASSLGQDDSYEQYF. CDR3 sequence (DNA): TGTGCCAGCAGCCTAGGACAGGACGACTCCTACGAGCAGTACTTC.

The J gene is TRBJ1-6, the V gene TRBV6-5, with D unclear. The ends were cut back, 0 bases at V and 9 bases at J, with 12 bases in the middle. The CDR3 is 15 amino acids. Germline V CDR1 and CDR2: MNHEY, SVGAGI. The CDR3 reads CASSYSREIPSPLHF. The CDR3 DNA sequence: TGTGCCAGCAGTTACTCGAGGGAGATTCCTTCACCCCTCCACTTT.

The rearrangement links TRBV29-1 to TRBJ2-1, with 8 bases fitting TRBD2. The CDR3 has 15 amino acids. The junction had 5 bases not matched to a gene; V was cut back by 4 bases and J by 0 bases. Germline CDR1 reads SQVTM; CDR2 reads ANQGSEA. The CDR3 DNA follows: TGCAGCGTTGCGGGGGGGAGCAGCTCCTACAATGAGCAGTTCTTC. Its protein is CSVAGGSSSYNEQFF.

This clone showed up just once. This chain's CDR3 is CASSPSGTGVLNTEAFF. The CDR3 coding sequence is TGTGCCAGCAGCCCCTCAGGGACAGGGGTCCTGAACACTGAAGCTTTCTTT. The chain is built from TRBV28 and TRBJ1-1, with 10 bases that match TRBD1. With 6 bases clipped from V and 0 bases from J, the junction kept 10 bases outside the gene matches. Germline V gives CDR1 MDHEN, CDR2 SYDVKM. The CDR3 has 17 amino acids.

This clone was seen only once. This chain links TRBV2 with TRBJ2-7, with TRBD1 matching over 9 bases. The CDR3 length is 14 residues. With 2 bases clipped from V and 6 bases from J, the junction kept 5 bases outside the gene matches. Germline loops: CDR1 SNHLY, CDR2 FYNNEI. For the CDR3, the DNA is TGTGCCAGCAGTGAATTGGGACAGGGAAGCGAGCAGTACTTC. Its protein is CASSELGQGSEQYF.

The chain carries TRBV9 and TRBJ2-1, with TRBD2 matching 7 bases. This CDR3 region has 14 residues. Germline V gene data show CDR1 as SGDLS and CDR2 as YYNGEE. Trimming removed 4 bases from V and 9 bases from J; junction bases left unmatched: 10. In DNA form, the CDR3 reads TGTGCCAGCAGCAGTGACACTAGCGTTGGTGAGCAGTTCTTC. Its protein is CASSSDTSVGEQFF.

The chain combines TRBV28 with TRBJ2-1; TRBD2 aligns across 11 bases. This CDR3 is 20 amino acids long. Germline CDR1 and CDR2: MDHEN and SYDVKM. With V trimmed by 6 bases and J by 1 base, 17 bases remained unmatched. The CDR3 coding sequence is TGTGCCAGCAGGCCCCATTACCTAGCGGGAGGCCTCGGATCCTACAATGAGCAGTTCTTC. Its protein is CASRPHYLAGGLGSYNEQFF.

The rearrangement uses TRBV5-1 and TRBJ1-1, with no clear D. The V gene lost 0 bases and the J gene lost 1 base, with 16 bases spanning the gap. CDR1 and CDR2 from the germline V gene are SGHRS and YFSETQ. The CDR3 totals 17 residues. The CDR3 reads CASSLVSRPTGNTEAFF. Written as DNA, the CDR3 is TGCGCCAGCAGCTTGGTGAGCAGGCCGACGGGGAACACTGAAGCTTTCTTT.

The rearrangement uses TRBV30 and TRBJ2-7; 8 positions match TRBD2. V lost 0 bases and J lost 2; bases outside the gene matches: 3. The length of the CDR3 is 14 residues. CDR1 and CDR2 from the germline V gene are GTSNPN and SVGIG (reference sequence). The CDR3 sequence: CAWSVSGGPYEQYF. CDR3 DNA sequence: TGTGCCTGGAGTGTGTCGGGAGGGCCCTACGAGCAGTACTTC. The full variable domain, its missing parts supplied by reference TRBV30 and TRBJ2-7, is SQTIHQWPATLVQPVGSPLSLECTVEGTSNPNLYWYRQAAGRGLQLLFYSVGIGQISSEVPQNLSASRPQDRQFILSSKKLLLSDSGFYLCAWSVSGGPYEQYFGPGTRLTVT.

The V and J genes are TRBV7-2 and TRBJ1-2; D is undetermined. Trimming shortened V by 1 base and J by 3 bases, and 6 bases separated the two germline ends. The CDR3 loop spans 13 amino acids. Germline CDR1 reads SGHTA; CDR2 reads FQGNSA. CDR3 DNA sequence: TGTGCCAGCAGCTTAGAGAGGGACTATGGCTACACCTTC. The encoded protein is CASSLERDYGYTF.

This clone was seen a few times. This chain uses TRBV7-9 with TRBJ2-1; unclear D gene. Trimming cost V 2 bases and J 11 bases, with 7 bases left between them. Looked up from germline, CDR1 is SEHNR and CDR2 is FQNEAQ (reference sequence). This CDR3 is 11 amino acids long. Here the CDR3 DNA reads TGTGCCAGCAGCTTAAAGAGTAAGCAGTTCTTC. Translated, it gives CASSLKSKQFF.

V and J are TRBV3-1 (or the pseudogene TRBV3-2) and TRBJ1-3; D is uncertain. The CDR3 length is 14 residues. CDR1 and CDR2 (germline): LGHDT, YNNKEL (reference sequence). The V and J ends lost 2 bases and 1 base respectively, with 6 bases between them. The CDR3 bases are TGTGCCAGCAGCCAATATGTATCTGGAAACACCATATATTTT. This gives the protein CASSQYVSGNTIYF.